This T cell receptor beta chain was recorded in a study of blood T cell repertoires in COVID-19. For the study at large: Collection of acute and convalescent COVID-19 samples took place in the United States, Italy and Spain. T cells, B-cell-depleted T cells, or PBMCs supplied cDNA or gDNA.

Study processing details: Amplification of reference gene primers provided the estimated nucleated cell counts. TCRdb's table, derived via immunoSEQ multiplex PCR, lists solely in-frame clones and lacks some. D and trimming come from the DNA, and the V and J calls and clone size come from that table. Among approximately 52,000 clones listed, roughly 87% were seen once. In its sample, this clone was seen once. The germline CDR1 and CDR2 sequences are LNHDA and SQIVND (reference sequence). This CDR3 has 12 amino acids. Trimming stripped 3 bases from V and 4 bases from J, with 4 bases between. The clonotype was recovered from a man aged 55 to 70 with active COVID-19. Material: peripheral blood. V is TRBV19 and J is TRBJ1-5; D gene unclear. The CDR3 nucleotides are TGTGCCAGTAGTATCCCTAATCAGCCCCAGCATTTT. The encoded protein is CASSIPNQPQHF.